These T cell receptor beta chains were read from a single sample in a study of CD8+ T cells in alopecia areata. Sequencing used immunoSEQ multiplex PCR; TCRdb keeps in-frame clones, though not all of them. The sample holds roughly 200,000 clones, roughly 44% seen once. The material was CD4+ T cells sorted from blood, obtained at approximately week 37, from a patient treated with tofacitinib. These receptors all stem from a human donor with alopecia areata. Both conserved end residues are part of each CDR3. A D gene is named only where the DNA matches it firmly. Expanded clones are given a class, and other clones once, few, many or no size at all.

abundance	d_gene	v_gene	j_gene	CDR3aa	CDR3nt
.	.	TRBV18	TRBJ1-1	CASSPGQTNTEAFF	TGTGCCAGCTCACCCGGACAGACGAACACTGAAGCTTTCTTT
few	.	TRBV5-6	TRBJ2-4	CASSRRQVAKNIQYF	TGTGCCAGCAGCAGACGACAGGTAGCCAAAAACATTCAGTACTTC
once	.	TRBV20-1	TRBJ2-1	CSASGEREQFF	TGCAGTGCTAGTGGGGAGCGGGAGCAGTTCTTC
.	TRBD1	TRBV10-3	TRBJ2-5	CATGTEQETQYF	TGTGCCACGGGGACAGAACAAGAGACCCAGTACTTC
.	TRBD1	TRBV5-6	TRBJ2-2	CASSLEGQGFLRELFF	TGTGCCAGCAGCTTGGAGGGACAGGGTTTTCTCCGGGAGCTGTTTTTT
.	.	TRBV4-1	TRBJ1-2	CASSPGANYGYTF	TGCGCCAGCAGCCCAGGCGCTAACTATGGCTACACCTTC
few	.	TRBV27	TRBJ2-7	CASSPRGSLSYEQYF	TGTGCCAGCAGTCCCCGAGGGAGTTTGAGCTACGAGCAGTACTTC
once	.	TRBV10-2	TRBJ2-1	CASGPEDNEQFF	TGCGCCAGCGGGCCAGAAGACAATGAGCAGTTCTTC
.	.	TRBV5-1	TRBJ1-5	CASKPTLHPNQPQHF	TGCGCCAGCAAGCCCACCTTACATCCCAATCAGCCCCAGCATTTT
.	TRBD1	TRBV28	TRBJ1-2	CASSQGQYGYTF	TGTGCCAGCAGTCAGGGACAGTATGGCTACACCTTC
few	.	TRBV4-2	TRBJ2-1	CASSPSTQQGEQFF	TGTGCCAGCAGCCCAAGCACCCAACAAGGTGAGCAGTTCTTC
.	.	TRBV15	TRBJ1-3	CATSIDQFSGNTIYF	TGTGCCACCAGTATCGATCAGTTCTCTGGAAACACCATATATTTT
.	.	TRBV5-1	TRBJ2-7	CASSLEGRVYEQYF	TGCGCCAGCAGCTTGGAAGGCAGAGTCTACGAGCAGTACTTC
once	.	TRBV5-6	TRBJ2-7	CASSLALVTVDEQYF	TGTGCCAGCAGCTTGGCCTTGGTCACCGTAGACGAGCAGTACTTC
many	.	TRBV28	TRBJ2-1	CASSPRNEQFF	TGTGCCAGCAGTCCTCGGAATGAGCAGTTCTTC
once	TRBD1	TRBV10-3	TRBJ1-5	CAISAGQGGNQPQHF	TGTGCCATCAGTGCAGGACAGGGGGGCAATCAGCCCCAGCATTTT
few	TRBD1	TRBV2	TRBJ2-7	CASSDYLGQGREQYF	TGTGCCAGCAGCGACTATCTGGGACAGGGGAGGGAGCAGTACTTC
.	TRBD2	TRBV7-2	TRBJ2-2	CASSPTSGLTNTGELFF	TGTGCCAGCAGCCCGACTAGCGGACTCACGAACACCGGGGAGCTGTTTTTT
few	.	TRBV28	TRBJ2-2	CASSSRLEGGELFF	TGTGCCAGCAGTTCCCGACTAGAGGGCGGGGAGCTGTTTTTT
.	TRBD2	TRBV11-2	TRBJ2-6	CASSLPVRGGAYGANVLTF	TGTGCCAGCAGCTTACCCGTCCGGGGGGGCGCTTACGGGGCCAACGTCCTGACTTTC
.	.	TRBV7-3	TRBJ2-1	CASSLSASSYNEQFF	TGTGCCAGCAGCTTATCGGCGAGCTCCTACAATGAGCAGTTCTTC
.	TRBD1	TRBV2	TRBJ1-5	CASSTGQGWDQPQHF	TGTGCCAGCAGTACCGGACAGGGTTGGGATCAGCCCCAGCATTTT
few	.	TRBV6-5	TRBJ2-7	CASSYSRYEQYF	TGTGCCAGCAGTTACTCCCGCTACGAGCAGTACTTC
many	.	TRBV6-1	TRBJ2-3	CASSAFTDTQYF	TGTGCCAGCAGTGCTTTCACAGATACGCAGTATTTT
few	.	TRBV28	TRBJ2-7	CASSPRQAYEQYF	TGTGCCAGCAGCCCTAGACAGGCCTACGAGCAGTACTTC
.	TRBD1	TRBV30	TRBJ1-4	CAWIQGGGEKLFF	TGTGCCTGGATACAGGGGGGTGGAGAAAAACTGTTTTTT
.	.	TRBV5-1	TRBJ1-4	CASSPGESNNEKLFF	TGCGCCAGCAGCCCAGGGGAGTCTAATAATGAAAAACTGTTTTTT
few	.	TRBV5-4	TRBJ2-1	CASGVNNEQFF	TGTGCCAGCGGCGTGAACAATGAGCAGTTCTTC
few	TRBD1	TRBV30	TRBJ1-5	CAWSVGGRTVGQPQHF	TGTGCCTGGAGTGTAGGGGGCCGTACGGTGGGGCAGCCCCAGCATTTT
few	TRBD2	TRBV5-1	TRBJ2-1	CASSVPRTSGYNEQFF	TGCGCCAGCAGCGTTCCAAGGACTAGCGGATACAATGAGCAGTTCTTC
.	.	TRBV9	TRBJ2-6	CASSVRLAGANVLTF	TGTGCCAGCAGCGTAAGACTGGCTGGGGCCAACGTCCTGACTTTC
many	TRBD1	TRBV27	TRBJ2-4	CASSSMGQKGIQYF	TGTGCCAGCAGTTCAATGGGACAGAAGGGAATTCAGTACTTC
.	TRBD2	TRBV29-1	TRBJ2-1	CRASPGGSDGEQFF	TGCAGGGCCAGCCCGGGAGGTTCGGATGGTGAGCAGTTCTTC
.	.	TRBV25-1	TRBJ2-1	CASSETTGPDEQFF	TGTGCCAGCAGTGAGACCACAGGGCCGGATGAGCAGTTCTTC
.	TRBD1	TRBV6-5	TRBJ2-3	CASSSHDRGSTDTQYF	TGTGCCAGCAGTTCGCATGACAGGGGAAGCACAGATACGCAGTATTTT